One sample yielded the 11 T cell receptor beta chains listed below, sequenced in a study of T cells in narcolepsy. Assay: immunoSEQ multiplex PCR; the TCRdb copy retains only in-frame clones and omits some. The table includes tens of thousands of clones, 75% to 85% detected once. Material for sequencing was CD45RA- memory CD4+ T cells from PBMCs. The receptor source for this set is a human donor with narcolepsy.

The CDR3 sequence: CASTSRAYEQYF. CDR3 nucleotides: TGTGCCAGCACTAGCAGGGCCTACGAGCAGTACTTC. The chain has TRBV6-5 and TRBJ2-7; D may correspond to TRBD1 or TRBD2 (5 bases each). Trimming shortened V by 7 bases and J by 2 bases, and 9 bases separated the two germline ends. The CDR3 loop spans 12 amino acids. CDR1 and CDR2 from the germline V gene are MNHEY and SVGAGI.

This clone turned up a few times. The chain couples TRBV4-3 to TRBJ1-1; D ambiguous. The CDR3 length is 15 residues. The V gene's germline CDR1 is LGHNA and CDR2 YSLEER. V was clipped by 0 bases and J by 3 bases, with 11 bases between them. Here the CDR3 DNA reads TGCGCCAGCAGCCAAGACGGAGGACGGGACACTGAAGCTTTCTTT. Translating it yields CASSQDGGRDTEAFF.

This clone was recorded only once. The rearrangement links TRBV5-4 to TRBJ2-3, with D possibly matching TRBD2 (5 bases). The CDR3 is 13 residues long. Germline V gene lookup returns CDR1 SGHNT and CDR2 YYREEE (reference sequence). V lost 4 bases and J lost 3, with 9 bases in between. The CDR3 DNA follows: TGTGCCAGCAGCGCAGGAGGAACAGATACGCAGTATTTT. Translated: CASSAGGTDTQYF.

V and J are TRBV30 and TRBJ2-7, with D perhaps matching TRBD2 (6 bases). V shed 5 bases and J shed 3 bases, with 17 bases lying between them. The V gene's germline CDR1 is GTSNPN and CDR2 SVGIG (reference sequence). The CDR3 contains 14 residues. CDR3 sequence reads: CAWVSWRGSYEQYF. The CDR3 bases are TGTGCCTGGGTCTCCTGGCGGGGCAGCTACGAGCAGTACTTC.

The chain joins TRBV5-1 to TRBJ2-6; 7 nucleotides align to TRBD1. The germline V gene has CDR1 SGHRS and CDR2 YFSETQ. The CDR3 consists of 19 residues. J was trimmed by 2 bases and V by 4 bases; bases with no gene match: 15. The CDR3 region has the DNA TGCGCCAGCAGCCTCCGCCTGATAGGGGGCGCCCCTGGGGCCAACGTCCTGACTTTC. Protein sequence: CASSLRLIGGAPGANVLTF.

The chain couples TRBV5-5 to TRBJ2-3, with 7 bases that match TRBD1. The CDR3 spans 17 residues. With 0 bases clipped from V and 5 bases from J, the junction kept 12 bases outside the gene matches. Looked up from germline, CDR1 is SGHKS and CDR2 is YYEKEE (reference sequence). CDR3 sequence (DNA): TGTGCCAGCAGCTTGGGATCGGGGCGGACAGGTGGAGATACGCAGTATTTT. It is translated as CASSLGSGRTGGDTQYF. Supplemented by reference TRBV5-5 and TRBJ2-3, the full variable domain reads DAGVTQSPTHLIKTRGQQVTLRCSPISGHKSVSWYQQVLGQGPQFIFQYYEKEERGRGNFPDRFSARQFPNYSSELNVNALLLGDSALYLCASSLGSGRTGGDTQYFGPGTRLTVL.

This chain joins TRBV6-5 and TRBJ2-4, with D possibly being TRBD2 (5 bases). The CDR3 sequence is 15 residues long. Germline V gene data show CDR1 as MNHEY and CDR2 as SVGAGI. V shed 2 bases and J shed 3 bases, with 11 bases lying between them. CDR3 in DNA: TGTGCCAGCAGTTACGAGGGAGTGGGCAAAAACATTCAGTACTTC. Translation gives CASSYEGVGKNIQYF.

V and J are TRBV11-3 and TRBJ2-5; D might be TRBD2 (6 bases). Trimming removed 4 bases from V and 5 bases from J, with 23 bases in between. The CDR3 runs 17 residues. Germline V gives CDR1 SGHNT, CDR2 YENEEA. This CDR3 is CASSSGYPDTGSETQYF. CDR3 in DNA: TGTGCCAGCAGCTCAGGTTACCCAGACACCGGGAGTGAGACCCAGTACTTC.

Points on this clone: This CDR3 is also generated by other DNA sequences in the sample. CDR3 residues: CASRGQGRTGELFF. Written as DNA, the CDR3 is TGCGCCAGCAGGGGACAGGGTCGAACCGGGGAGCTGTTTTTT. The chain couples TRBV10-1 to TRBJ2-2; TRBD1 agrees at 9 bases. The CDR3 extends over 14 amino acids. CDR1 is WNHNN and CDR2 is SYGVQD in the germline V gene (reference sequence). V trimming: 6 bases; J trimming: 5 bases; junction bases outside the gene matches: 4.

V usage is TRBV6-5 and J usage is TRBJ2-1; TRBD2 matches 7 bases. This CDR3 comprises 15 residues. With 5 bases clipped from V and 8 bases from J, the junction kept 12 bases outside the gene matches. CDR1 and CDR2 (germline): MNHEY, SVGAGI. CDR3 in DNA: TGTGCCAGCAGTCACGGCGGGGCGGGAGAGGATGAGCAGTTCTTC. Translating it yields CASSHGGAGEDEQFF.

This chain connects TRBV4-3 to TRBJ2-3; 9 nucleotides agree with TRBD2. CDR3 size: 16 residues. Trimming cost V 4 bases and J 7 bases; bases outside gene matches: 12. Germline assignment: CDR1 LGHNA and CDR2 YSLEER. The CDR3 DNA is TGCGCCAGCAGCCTTAATAGCGGGAGTCTCGTATATACGCAGTATTTT. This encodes CASSLNSGSLVYTQYF.